Presented here are 13 T cell receptor beta chains from one specimen sequenced in a study of T cell changes during pregnancy in multiple sclerosis. Clones were read by immunoSEQ multiplex PCR, and TCRdb kept only the in-frame ones, dropping some. Counted here are roughly 32,000 clones, about 90% occurring once; the ten biggest clones make up roughly 4%. The starting material was CD8+ T cells from peripheral blood mononuclear cells, obtained in the third trimester of pregnancy. These receptors all come from a female donor with multiple sclerosis, enrolled in a pregnancy study.

The gene calls are TRBV9 and TRBJ2-3; D not certain. V was trimmed by 0 bases and J by 6 bases, leaving 11 bases between them. This CDR3 is 14 amino acids long. Germline CDR1 reads SGDLS; CDR2 reads YYNGEE. The CDR3 is CASSVGSTADTQYF. CDR3 coding DNA: TGTGCCAGCAGCGTAGGAAGTACCGCGGATACGCAGTATTTT. The full variable domain, in which reference TRBV9 and TRBJ2-3 provide the parts outside the CDR3, is DSGVTQTPKHLITATGQRVTLRCSPRSGDLSVYWYQQSLDQGLQFLIQYYNGEERAKGNILERFSAQQFPDLHSELNLSSLELGDSALYFCASSVGSTADTQYFGPGTRLTVL.

The chain joins TRBV29-1 to TRBJ2-7, with D hard to call. Germline V gene data show CDR1 as SQVTM and CDR2 as ANQGSEA. The CDR3 covers 11 residues. V shed 7 bases and J shed 4 bases, with 11 bases lying between them. In DNA, the CDR3 is TGCAGCGGTCAGCTAGGATACGAGCAGTACTTC. Its translation is CSGQLGYEQYF.

This clone was recorded a few times. V is TRBV7-9 and J is TRBJ1-1; a possible D gene is TRBD1 (6 bases). The CDR3 totals 15 residues. Deletions cut 8 bases from V and 1 base from J, with 17 bases between. CDR1 and CDR2 (germline): SEHNR, FQNEAQ (reference sequence). The CDR3 sequence: CASGRGWGENTEAFF. In DNA, the CDR3 is TGTGCCAGCGGGAGGGGGTGGGGTGAGAACACTGAAGCTTTCTTT.

The chain employs TRBV7-9 and TRBJ1-1; D is ambiguous. V lost 4 bases, J lost 3 bases, and 9 bases lay in between. The germline gives CDR1 SEHNR, CDR2 FQNEAQ (reference sequence). The CDR3 is made up of 13 amino acids. The CDR3 nucleotides read TGTGCCAGCAGCTCCCCTTTTTACACTGAAGCTTTCTTT. This gives the protein CASSSPFYTEAFF.

V and J are TRBV4-1 and TRBJ1-1, with unresolved D. The V gene's germline CDR1 is MGHRA and CDR2 YSYEKL. The V gene lost 4 bases and the J gene lost 0 bases, with 9 bases spanning the gap. The CDR3 covers 14 residues. CDR3 coding DNA: TGCGCCAGCAGCCCTAGGTTTATGAACACTGAAGCTTTCTTT. Its translation is CASSPRFMNTEAFF.

The V call is TRBV5-4, the J call TRBJ1-5, with D perhaps matching TRBD1 (5 bases). Germline CDR1 reads SGHNT; CDR2 reads YYREEE (reference sequence). V was shortened by 9 bases and J by 7 bases, with 17 bases between the two germline ends. CDR3 length equals 13 residues. The CDR3 coding sequence is TGTGCCACCTTCTGGCAGGGCGGACAGCCCCAGCATTTT. It translates to CATFWQGGQPQHF.

J is TRBJ1-6 and V is TRBV18; 10 positions agree with TRBD1. Germline trimming cut 6 bases from V and 2 bases from J; bases unmatched to any gene: 4. Germline CDR1 and CDR2: KGHSH and LQKENI. This CDR3 has 16 amino acids. CDR3 coding DNA: TGTGCCAGCTCCCCAGGACAGGGGGCCTATAATTCACCCCTCCACTTT. Its protein product is CASSPGQGAYNSPLHF.

This clone was observed once. This chain uses TRBV27 with TRBJ2-7, with TRBD1 identical over 7 bases. The V gene's germline CDR1 is MNHEY and CDR2 SMNVEV (reference sequence). The length of the CDR3 is 15 residues. The trim removed 5 bases at V and 4 bases at J, leaving 11 bases unmatched. CDR3 in DNA: TGTGCCAGCAGTCCGTGGACAGGTGTCGGATACGAGCAGTACTTC. Translation gives CASSPWTGVGYEQYF.

This clone was detected only once. The CDR3 region has the DNA TGCGCCAGCAGCCAAGACCCCGGACAGCTCTACGAGCAGTACTTC. It codes for CASSQDPGQLYEQYF. This sequence joins TRBV4-1 and TRBJ2-7, with a tentative D call TRBD1 (6 bases). V was cut by 0 bases and J by 3 bases, with 12 bases left in between. This CDR3 has 15 residues. Germline assignment: CDR1 MGHRA and CDR2 YSYEKL.

This chain uses TRBV4-1 with TRBJ1-5; 9 bases line up with TRBD1. Looked up from germline, CDR1 is MGHRA and CDR2 is YSYEKL. J lost 6 bases, V lost 3 bases, and 6 bases had no gene match. This CDR3 contains 15 residues. The CDR3 nucleotides read TGCGCCAGCAGCCAGGACGACAGGGGGGTTCAGCCCCAGCATTTT. Translation gives CASSQDDRGVQPQHF.

The chain has TRBV7-9 and TRBJ1-1, with no clear D. Germline V lookup: CDR1 SEHNR, CDR2 FQNEAQ (reference sequence). Trimming stripped 5 bases from V and 8 bases from J, with 18 bases between. The CDR3 has 14 amino acids. CDR3 in amino acids: CASSPSGSLGEAFF. The CDR3 DNA sequence: TGTGCCAGCAGCCCTAGTGGGAGCCTGGGAGAAGCTTTCTTT.

The chain carries TRBV14 and TRBJ2-2, with 7 bases matching TRBD1. Germline CDR1 is SGHDN and CDR2 is FVKESK. The CDR3 has 15 amino acids. The J segment lost 1 base and the V segment lost 3 bases, leaving 2 bases of the junction unmatched. CDR3 bases: TGTGCCAGCAGCCACTACAGGGGGAACACCGGGGAGCTGTTTTTT. This codes for CASSHYRGNTGELFF.

The V and J genes are TRBV9 and TRBJ2-3; 10 bases agree with TRBD2. The germline V gene encodes CDR1 SGDLS and CDR2 YYNGEE. Losses at the gene ends were 3 bases for V and 4 bases for J; bases not matched to a gene: 8. The CDR3 is made up of 16 amino acids. The CDR3 region has the DNA TGTGCCAGCAGCGGATTAGCGGGGGGTAGGTCAGATACGCAGTATTTT. It translates to CASSGLAGGRSDTQYF.